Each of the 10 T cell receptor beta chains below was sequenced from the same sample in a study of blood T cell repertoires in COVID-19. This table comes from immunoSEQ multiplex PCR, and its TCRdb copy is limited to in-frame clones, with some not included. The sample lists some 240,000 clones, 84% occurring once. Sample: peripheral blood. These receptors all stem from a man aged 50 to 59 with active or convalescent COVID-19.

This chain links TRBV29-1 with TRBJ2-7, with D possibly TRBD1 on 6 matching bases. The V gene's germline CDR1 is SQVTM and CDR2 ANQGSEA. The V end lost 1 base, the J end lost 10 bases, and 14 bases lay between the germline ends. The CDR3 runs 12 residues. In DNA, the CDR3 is TGCAGCGTTGAAGCCGAAAACAGGGTACAGTACTTC. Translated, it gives CSVEAENRVQYF.

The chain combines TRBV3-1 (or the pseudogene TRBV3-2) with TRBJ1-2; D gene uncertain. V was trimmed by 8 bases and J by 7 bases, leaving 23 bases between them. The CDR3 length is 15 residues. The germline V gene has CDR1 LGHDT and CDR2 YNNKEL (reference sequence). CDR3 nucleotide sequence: TGTGCCAGCGGGTCCCCCAGGAGGAGACTATGTGGCTACACCTTC. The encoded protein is CASGSPRRRLCGYTF.

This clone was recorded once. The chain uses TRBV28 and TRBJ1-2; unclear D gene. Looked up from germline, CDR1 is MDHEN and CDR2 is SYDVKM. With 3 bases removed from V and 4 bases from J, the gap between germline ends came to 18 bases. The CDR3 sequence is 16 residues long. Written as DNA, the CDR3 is TGTGCCAGCAGTTTGGGTGTTGTGGACGGAGGCTATGGCTACACCTTC. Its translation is CASSLGVVDGGYGYTF.

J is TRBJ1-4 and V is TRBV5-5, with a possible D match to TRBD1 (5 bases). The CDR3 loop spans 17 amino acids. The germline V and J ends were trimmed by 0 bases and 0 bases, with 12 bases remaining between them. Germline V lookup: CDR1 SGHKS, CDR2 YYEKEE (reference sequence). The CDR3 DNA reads TGTGCCAGCAGCTTGGTTAGTTGGGGGGCAACTAATGAAAAACTGTTTTTT. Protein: CASSLVSWGATNEKLFF.

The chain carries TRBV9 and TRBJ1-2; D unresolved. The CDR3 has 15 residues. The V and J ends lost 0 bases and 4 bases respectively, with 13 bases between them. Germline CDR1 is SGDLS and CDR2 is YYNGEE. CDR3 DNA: TGTGCCAGCAGCGTAGGTATACAGACCGTCTATGGCTACACCTTC. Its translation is CASSVGIQTVYGYTF.

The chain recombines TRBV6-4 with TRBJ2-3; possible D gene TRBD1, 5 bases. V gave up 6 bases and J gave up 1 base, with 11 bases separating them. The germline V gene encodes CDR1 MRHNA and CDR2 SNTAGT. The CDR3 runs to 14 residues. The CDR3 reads CASRRGAGTDTQYF. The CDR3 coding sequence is TGTGCCAGCAGAAGGGGCGCAGGCACAGATACGCAGTATTTT.

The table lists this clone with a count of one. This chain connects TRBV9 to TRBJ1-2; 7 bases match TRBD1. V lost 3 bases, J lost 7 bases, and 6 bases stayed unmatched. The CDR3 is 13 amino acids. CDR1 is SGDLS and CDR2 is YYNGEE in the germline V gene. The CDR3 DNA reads TGTGCCAGCAGCGCCGGGGACAGTCTTGGCTACACCTTC. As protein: CASSAGDSLGYTF.

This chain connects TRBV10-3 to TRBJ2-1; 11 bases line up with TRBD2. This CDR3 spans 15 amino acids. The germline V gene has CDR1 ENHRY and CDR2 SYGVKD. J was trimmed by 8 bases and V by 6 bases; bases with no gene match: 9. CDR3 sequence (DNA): TGTGCCATCAGGAGCATAGCGGGAGGGATCGATGAGCAGTTCTTC. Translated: CAIRSIAGGIDEQFF.

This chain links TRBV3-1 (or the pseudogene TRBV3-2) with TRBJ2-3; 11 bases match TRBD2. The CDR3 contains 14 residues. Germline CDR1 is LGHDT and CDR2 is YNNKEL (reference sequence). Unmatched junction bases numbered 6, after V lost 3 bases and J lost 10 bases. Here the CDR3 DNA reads TGTGCCAGCAGCCATTTAGCGGGGGGGCGTTCGCAGTATTTT. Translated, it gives CASSHLAGGRSQYF.

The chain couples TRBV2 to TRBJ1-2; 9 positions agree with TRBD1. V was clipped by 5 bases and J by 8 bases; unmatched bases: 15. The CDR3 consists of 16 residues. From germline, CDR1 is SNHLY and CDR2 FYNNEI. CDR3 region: CASSHPPGQGVGGYTF. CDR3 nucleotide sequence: TGTGCCAGCAGTCACCCTCCGGGACAGGGCGTCGGCGGCTACACCTTC.